These 18 T cell receptor beta chains came from one sample sequenced in a study of T cell repertoires in cytomegalovirus infection. MiXCR was run by TCRdb on the reads, yielding one entry per CDR3 protein. The table lists over 300,000 distinct CDR3 sequences, 15% to 20% of them singletons. Sequencing was performed on PBMCs. Receptors were obtained from a human donor in good health (CMV status not recorded). Some clones in this sample may be carry-over from other donors' samples.

This clonotype was counted at least ten times. The chain links TRBV10-3 to TRBJ2-5, with a tentative D call TRBD2 (5 bases). Between the trimmed V and J ends, which lost 2 bases and 2 bases, there was a span of 9 bases. The CDR3 spans 14 residues. Germline lookup yields CDR1 ENHRY and CDR2 SYGVKD. CDR3 in amino acids: CAISEEWTQETQYF. DNA for the CDR3: TGTGCCATCAGTGAGGAGTGGACTCAAGAGACCCAGTACTTC.

This clonotype was found a few times. The gene calls are TRBV7-2 and TRBJ2-7; 7 bases line up with TRBD1. The junction had 11 bases not matched to a gene; V was cut back by 5 bases and J by 7 bases. Germline V gene lookup returns CDR1 SGHTA and CDR2 FQGNSA. The CDR3 is made up of 14 amino acids. The CDR3 coding sequence is TGTGCCAGCAGCACGGGGACAGTTCTAAGGGAGCAGTACTTC. Translated, it gives CASSTGTVLREQYF. The full variable domain, rest sourced from reference TRBV7-2 and TRBJ2-7, is GAGVSQSPSNKVTEKGKDVELRCDPISGHTALYWYRQSLGQGLEFLIYFQGNSAPDKSGLPSDRFSAERTGGSVSTLTIQRTQQEDSAVYLCASSTGTVLREQYFGPGTRLTVT.

With regard to this clonotype: Possible read error: a much larger clone is one base away. This chain uses TRBV7-2 with TRBJ1-1; D may be TRBD1 (5 bases). Deletions cut 4 bases from V and 5 bases from J, with 14 bases between. The germline gives CDR1 SGHTA, CDR2 FQGNSA. The CDR3 runs to 14 residues. The CDR3 region is CASSWERGYTEAFF. Written as DNA, the CDR3 is TGTGCCAGCAGCTGGGAAAGGGGTTATACTGAAGCTTTCTTT.

This clonotype was seen ten or more times. The rearrangement links TRBV28 to TRBJ2-1; TRBD1 aligns across 8 bases. CDR3 length: 17 amino acids. Germline loops: CDR1 MDHEN, CDR2 SYDVKM. The V segment lost 8 bases and the J segment 10 bases; nucleotides outside the gene matches: 22. The DNA of the CDR3 is TGTGCCAGCCGCGCCCCCCGACAGGGGCCAGGGTGGGGGGAGCAGTTCTTC. It encodes CASRAPRQGPGWGEQFF.

In its sample, this clonotype was seen a few times. The rearrangement joins TRBV6-1 to TRBJ2-3; TRBD1 agrees at 8 bases. Germline values: CDR1 MNHNS, CDR2 SASEGT. This CDR3 has 16 residues. The V segment lost 6 bases and the J segment 2 bases; nucleotides outside the gene matches: 10. CDR3 protein: CASRPGQGMNTDTQYF. CDR3 nucleotides: TGTGCCAGCAGACCCGGACAGGGTATGAACACAGATACGCAGTATTTT.

This clonotype has only a few counts. V and J are TRBV6-5 and TRBJ2-3; TRBD1 aligns across 8 bases. Germline V CDR1 and CDR2: MNHEY, SVGAGI. The CDR3 runs 15 residues. After removal of 6 bases from V and 1 base from J, the junction contained 6 bases not matched to a gene. DNA for the CDR3: TGTGCCAGCAGCCTCCAGGACAGGGGCACAGATACGCAGTATTTT. This encodes CASSLQDRGTDTQYF.

As concerns this clonotype: One end of the junction is discordant with germline, which a read error may explain. V and J are TRBV28 and TRBJ1-1, with D tentatively TRBD1 (5 bases). Germline values: CDR1 MDHEN, CDR2 SYDVKM. The CDR3 length is 16 residues. The CDR3 spells CASSMRGQALNTEAFF. The CDR3 DNA follows: TGTGCCAGCAGTATGCGAGGACAAGCCTTGAATACTGAAGCTTTCTTT.

The chain links TRBV20-1 to TRBJ2-3; D gene uncertain. From germline, CDR1 is DFQATT and CDR2 SNEGSKA (reference sequence). V was cut by 2 bases and J by 2 bases, with 8 bases left in between. The CDR3 totals 13 residues. Written as DNA, the CDR3 is TGCAGTGCTAGAAGCTATTACACAGATACGCAGTATTTT. This encodes CSARSYYTDTQYF.

The chain uses TRBV27 and TRBJ2-2, with a possible D match to TRBD2 (5 bases). The germline V gene has CDR1 MNHEY and CDR2 SMNVEV (reference sequence). The V and J ends lost 9 bases and 7 bases respectively, with 18 bases between them. The CDR3 contains 14 residues. The CDR3 DNA reads TGTGCCAGTACCGGGGTAGCTTTCGACGGGGAGCTGTTTTTT. Translating gives CASTGVAFDGELFF.

In its sample, this clonotype was seen many times. The chain has TRBV12-3 or TRBV12-4 and TRBJ1-1; 7 bases match TRBD1. This CDR3 has 14 residues. The junction had 5 bases not matched to a gene; V was cut back by 4 bases and J by 3 bases. The CDR3 loop is CASSSTGFYTEAFF. CDR3 bases: TGTGCCAGCAGTTCGACAGGGTTTTACACTGAAGCTTTCTTT.

This rearrangement joins TRBV10-3 to TRBJ2-7, with 7 bases aligning to TRBD1. CDR1 and CDR2 from the germline V gene are ENHRY and SYGVKD. This CDR3 has 15 residues. V shed 1 base and J 4 bases; nucleotides not matched to a gene: 7. CDR3 in amino acids: CAISEFGDSAYEQYF. In nucleotides, the CDR3 is TGTGCCATCAGTGAGTTTGGGGACAGTGCTTACGAGCAGTACTTC.

This clonotype has at least ten counts. The chain joins TRBV10-3 to TRBJ1-6, with 7 bases matching TRBD1. V dropped 3 bases and J dropped 5; count of bases not matched to a gene: 10. The length of the CDR3 is 17 residues. Germline loops: CDR1 ENHRY, CDR2 SYGVKD. CDR3 sequence reads: CAISDDRANTNNSPLHF. CDR3 DNA sequence: TGTGCCATCAGTGACGACAGGGCGAACACGAATAATTCACCCCTCCACTTT.

This clonotype was recorded many times. The rearrangement joins TRBV7-8 to TRBJ2-7, with 7 bases aligning to TRBD1. Germline V gene data show CDR1 as SGHVS and CDR2 as FQNEAQ. Trimming removed 1 base from V and 7 bases from J; junction bases left unmatched: 22. There are 19 residues in the CDR3. The CDR3 DNA reads TGTGCCAGCAGCTTAGGTCCACTCGTTAGCGACAGGGCTCTGGGAGAGCAGTACTTC. Residues: CASSLGPLVSDRALGEQYF. The full variable domain, completed using reference TRBV7-8 and TRBJ2-7, is GAGVSQSPRYKVAKRGQDVALRCDPISGHVSLFWYQQALGQGPEFLTYFQNEAQLDKSGLPSDRFFAERPEGSVSTLKIQRTQQEDSAVYLCASSLGPLVSDRALGEQYFGPGTRLTVT.

This clonotype was detected many times. This chain joins TRBV7-9 and TRBJ2-5; TRBD1 is a possible D gene (6 bases). V was pared by 6 bases and J by 5 bases, with 22 bases between. Germline V gives CDR1 SEHNR, CDR2 FQNEAQ (reference sequence). This CDR3 has 16 amino acids. Here the CDR3 DNA reads TGTGCCAGCAGTTCGGACAGTAAGGTTCCAATGGAGACCCAGTACTTC. Its protein is CASSSDSKVPMETQYF.

The chain links TRBV20-1 to TRBJ1-1; 9 positions match TRBD1. The germline V gene has CDR1 DFQATT and CDR2 SNEGSKA (reference sequence). V lost 6 bases, J lost 4 bases, and 6 bases stayed unmatched. The CDR3 is 13 amino acids. CDR3: CSAAGTGSTEAFF. CDR3 bases: TGCAGTGCGGCCGGGACAGGGTCCACTGAAGCTTTCTTT.

This clonotype has just one count. The rearrangement joins TRBV28 to TRBJ1-5; D is possibly TRBD1 (5 bases). Trimming stripped 4 bases from V and 3 bases from J, with 13 bases between. The CDR3 runs 15 residues. Germline-derived CDR1 and CDR2 are MDHEN and SYDVKM. As DNA, the CDR3 is TGTGCCAGCAGTTCCGGACACACAATCAATCAGCCCCAGCATTTT. It specifies CASSSGHTINQPQHF.

The chain uses TRBV2 and TRBJ2-7; tentative D call: TRBD1 (6 bases). The V gene lost 5 bases and the J gene lost 7 bases, with 15 bases spanning the gap. Germline CDR1 is SNHLY and CDR2 is FYNNEI. This CDR3 spans 13 amino acids. DNA of the CDR3: TGTGCCAGCAGTCGAGACAGGTTAGGGGAGCAGTACTTC. This gives the protein CASSRDRLGEQYF. The full variable domain, its missing parts supplied by reference TRBV2 and TRBJ2-7, is EPEVTQTPSHQVTQMGQEVILRCVPISNHLYFYWYRQILGQKVEFLVSFYNNEISEKSEIFDDQFSVERPDGSNFTLKIRSTKLEDSAMYFCASSRDRLGEQYFGPGTRLTVT.

The rearrangement links TRBV5-1 to TRBJ2-1; D uncertain. The CDR3 loop spans 13 amino acids. V was pared by 5 bases and J by 12 bases, with 18 bases between. Per germline, CDR1 SGHRS and CDR2 YFSETQ. The CDR3 region is CASSTPPGLSQFF. For the CDR3, the DNA is TGCGCCAGCAGTACCCCCCCGGGCTTGTCGCAGTTCTTC.